This TCR beta chain originates from a study of blood T cell repertoires in COVID-19. Study details: Samples of COVID-19 (acute and convalescent) were obtained from the United States, Italy and Spain.

TCRdb's copy holds only in-frame clones and misses some; the assay was immunoSEQ multiplex PCR. Found here are a few hundred thousand clones, approximately 89% of them singletons; the top ten hold 2% to 2.5%. The CDR3 covers 13 residues. The germline gives CDR1 SGHNT, CDR2 YENEEA. With 1 base removed from V and 6 bases from J, the gap between germline ends came to 10 bases. This chain connects TRBV11-3 to TRBJ2-7; no firm D call. Sequenced: peripheral blood. The origin of this receptor is a woman between 45 and 60 years old with acute or convalescent COVID-19. The CDR3 DNA reads as TGTGCCAGCAGCTTAGGCCTTTCGGGCGAGCAGTACTTC. Translated: CASSLGLSGEQYF.